The clone carrying this T cell receptor beta chain was detected only a few times. What it recognizes is unknown. Sorting of CD4+ naive, central memory, regulatory and stem cell-like memory cells was performed via CD45RO/CCR7/CD25/CD127/CD95/CD27. cDNA synthesis used the whole RNA isolate, giving expressed TCRB sequences. TCRdb's copy holds only in-frame clones and misses some; the assay was immunoSEQ multiplex PCR. The data show tens of thousands of clones, around 45% seen once. This specimen belongs to a study of beta chain features in type 1 diabetes. Study-level points and caveats: HLA effects on TCRB rearrangement stayed unresolved here. In the patient group, naive, central memory and Treg TCRB repertoires seemed more alike than in the healthy donor group. TCRB CDR3s were moderately but significantly shorter in Type 1 diabetes patients in all four CD4+ subsets.

V was shortened by 1 base and J by 5 bases, with 14 bases between the two germline ends. The CDR3 consists of 15 residues. Looked up from germline, CDR1 is SEHNR and CDR2 is FQNEAQ (reference sequence). This receptor was taken from a man younger than 45 with type 1 diabetes. V is TRBV7-9 and J is TRBJ2-5; possibly TRBD1 for D (6 bases). Sequences were obtained from stem cell memory CD4+ T cells from blood. The CDR3 DNA follows: TGTGCCAGCAGCTTAGAGGGGGACCCCCGGGAGACCCAGTACTTC. This encodes CASSLEGDPRETQYF.